This TCR beta chain was captured by sequencing in a study of a mutant IDH1 vaccine in newly diagnosed glioma. For the study at large: It was radiotherapy, temozolomide, or both that patients received previously, with most receiving both. Visit V13 took place at week 47, and visit V12 happened at week 35.

Sequencing was performed with immunoSEQ multiplex PCR; in TCRdb, only in-frame clones are kept and a portion is missing. The sample has approximately 60,000 clones, about nine tenths seen once. Time point noted: week 35, safety follow-up. The content of each vaccine dose was 300 ug of mutant IDH1 20-mer peptide, and topical imiquimod accompanied it. A remark on this clone: Its antigen is as yet unknown.

V lost 5 bases, J lost 2 bases, and 21 bases lay in between. Germline assignment: CDR1 SGHVS and CDR2 FQNEAQ. The CDR3 length is 17 residues. Sequenced material: PBMCs, taken from a glioma patient whose treatment included an IDH1 peptide vaccine. The V call is TRBV7-8, the J call TRBJ2-5; a possible D gene is TRBD1 (7 bases). This sequence originates from a man in his forties with glioma. Here the CDR3 DNA reads TGTGCCAGCAGCCACGGACAGGCCTTGGGACTGCAAGAGACCCAGTACTTC. This sequence encodes CASSHGQALGLQETQYF.